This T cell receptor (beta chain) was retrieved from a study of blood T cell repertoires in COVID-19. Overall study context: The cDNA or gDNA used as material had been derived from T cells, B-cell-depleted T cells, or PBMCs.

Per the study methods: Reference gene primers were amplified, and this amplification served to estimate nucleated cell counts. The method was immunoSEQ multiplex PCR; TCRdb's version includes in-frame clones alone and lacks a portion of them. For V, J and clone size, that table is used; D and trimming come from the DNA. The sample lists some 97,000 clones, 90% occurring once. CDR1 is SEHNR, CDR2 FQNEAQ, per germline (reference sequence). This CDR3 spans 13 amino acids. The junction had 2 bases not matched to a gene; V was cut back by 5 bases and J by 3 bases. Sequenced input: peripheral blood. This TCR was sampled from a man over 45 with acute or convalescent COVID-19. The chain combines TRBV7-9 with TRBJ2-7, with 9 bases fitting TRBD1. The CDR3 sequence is CASSPGQGYEQYF. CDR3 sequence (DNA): TGTGCCAGCAGCCCGGGACAGGGCTACGAGCAGTACTTC.